Included here is one T cell receptor (beta chain) sequence, with context. Antigen unknown. The sample belongs to a study of early T cells in non-severe SARS-CoV-2 infection. Study observations and caveats: Clonotype matching in VDJdb favored anti-spike CD8 responses and did not capture private and CD4 specificities.

With 6 bases clipped from V and 8 bases from J, the junction kept 9 bases outside the gene matches. In germline, CDR1 is MNHEY, CDR2 SVGAGI. CDR3 length: 13 residues. Attached unique molecular identifiers marked individual cDNA molecules. MiXCR, applied by TCRdb to the 5' RACE reads, yields one record per CDR3 protein. This table holds 60,000 to 70,000 distinct CDR3 sequences, 4.9% found once. V gene TRBV6-5 combines with J gene TRBJ1-2; 7 nucleotides line up with TRBD1. The sample taken for sequencing was whole blood. The origin of this receptor is an adult who was a healthcare worker with PCR-confirmed SARS-CoV-2 infection or an uninfected control (not recorded which). CDR3 amino acids: CASSYDRAGGYTF. The CDR3 nucleotides read TGTGCCAGCAGCTATGACAGGGCGGGGGGCTACACCTTC.